This T cell receptor beta chain was sequenced during a study of cytomegalovirus exposure and HLA in healthy donors. Study in general: For the approximately 360 genotyped donors, 80% to 90% fell within the Caucasian-associated ancestry cluster. Broader study findings: The study carried out a later analysis of TCR beta sequences. It associated 15,000 to 20,000 of them with specific HLA alleles at a false discovery rate of 0.05.

CDR3 size: 15 residues. V dropped 1 base and J dropped 7; count of bases not matched to a gene: 9. CDR1 and CDR2 from the germline V gene are MNHEY and SMNVEV (reference sequence). About this clone: The antigen remains undetermined.

PCR employed 60 Vbeta and 13 Jbeta primers. The repertoire was sequenced with immunoSEQ multiplex PCR; TCRdb's copy has only in-frame clones and lacks some. This table has 180,000 or so clones, around 80% appearing once. Input material: PBMCs. This chain links TRBV27 with TRBJ2-7, with 8 bases that match TRBD2. The sequence was collected from a girl between 5 and 17 years old in good health and CMV-seropositive. The CDR3 DNA is TGTGCCAGCAGTTTATTGATAGCGGGACGGGGGGAGCAGTACTTC. This encodes CASSLLIAGRGEQYF.